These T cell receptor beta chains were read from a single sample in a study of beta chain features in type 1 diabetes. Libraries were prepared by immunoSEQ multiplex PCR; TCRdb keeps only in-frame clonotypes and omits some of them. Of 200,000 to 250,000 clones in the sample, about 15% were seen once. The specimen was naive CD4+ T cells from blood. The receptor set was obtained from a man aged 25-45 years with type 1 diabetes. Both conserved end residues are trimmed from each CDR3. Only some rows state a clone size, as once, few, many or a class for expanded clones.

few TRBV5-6 ASSLSPGSGANVLT
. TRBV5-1 ASSTGQPNYGYT
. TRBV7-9 ASSLAGGQETQY
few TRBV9 ASSPRDSNYGYT
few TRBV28 ASRPRTGAQETQY
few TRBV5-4 ASSLNRGYEQY
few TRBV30 AWSGAPGGKDTQY
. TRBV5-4 ASSSGTKTGELF
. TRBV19 ASSATGLAGFYEQY
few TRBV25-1 ASSLTGGREKLF
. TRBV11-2 ASSLDQSEQY
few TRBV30 AWSVGAKNIQY
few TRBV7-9 ASSWGPGANEKLF
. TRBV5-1 ASSSGQGQETQY
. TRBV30 AWRPRGSPADTQY
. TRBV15 ATSRETIPGQGNEKLF
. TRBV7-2 ASSFFTSGGVSSYNEQF
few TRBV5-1 ASSLGQRAPDTQY
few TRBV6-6 ASRRTGTDTYEQY
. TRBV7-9 ASSLTTDQPQH
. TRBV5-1 ASSLGQTTDTQY
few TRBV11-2 ASSSLRGRGDTQY
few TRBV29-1 SVEGRRGGSPEAF
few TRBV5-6 ASSREGAGANVLT
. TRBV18 ASSLRDTYNEQF
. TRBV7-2 ASSPGPGNTEAF
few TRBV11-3 ASSGGTGRSSYNEQF
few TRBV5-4 ASSLFTDPRLAF
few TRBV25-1 ASNGRGQYNEQF
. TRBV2 ASSGQGAMNTQY
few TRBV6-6 ASSSGSLTDTQY
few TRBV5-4 ASSGSRETQY
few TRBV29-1 SVAVVMNTEAF
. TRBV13 ASSLVGDTQY
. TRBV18 ASSPNSAEATYGYT
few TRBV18 ASSTSTGVAGNTIY
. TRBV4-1 ASSQESLTGGNSPLH
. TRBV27 ASRPQGWYGYT
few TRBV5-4 ASRRDFGGDSPLH
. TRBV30 AWASGRYNEQF
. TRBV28 AGAGARGEQY
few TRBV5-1 ASSTTGLLSGGGYT